Each of the 19 T cell receptor beta chains below was sequenced from the same sample in a study of response to subunit inactivated influenza vaccine (dated by TCRdb to the late 2010s). Libraries came from RT-PCR. The sample was run on an Illumina HiSeq 2500. TCRdb reprocessed the public reads (quality trimming at Q25 with fastp, clone calling with MiXCR) and kept in-frame beta chains. Each CDR3 protein gets just one entry, which takes the most common genes and DNA from the rows behind it. Within this sample are hundreds of thousands of distinct CDR3 sequences, with 15% to 19% of them counted one time only. The ten largest make up around 10% of the sample. Sequenced material: PBMCs from blood, taken 11 to 12 days after vaccination. Source of these receptors: a man between 50 and 59 years old who received an inactivated influenza vaccine. Donor details come from another sample of the same person, matched by shared clones.

A few counts support this clonotype. This chain uses TRBV5-1 with TRBJ2-2; no firm D call. Trimming shortened V by 0 bases and J by 0 bases, and 9 bases separated the two germline ends. CDR1 and CDR2 (germline): SGHRS, YFSETQ. The CDR3 extends over 16 amino acids. Here the CDR3 reads CASSLGYNPNTGELFF. CDR3 DNA: TGCGCCAGCAGCTTGGGTTACAACCCGAACACCGGGGAGCTGTTTTTT.

J is TRBJ1-2 and V is TRBV3-1, with a tentative D call TRBD1 (6 bases). From germline, CDR1 is LGHDT and CDR2 YNNKEL (reference sequence). V was shortened by 1 base and J by 4 bases, with 34 bases between the two germline ends. This CDR3 has 22 residues. The DNA for the CDR3 is TGTGCCAGCAGCCAAGGCTGGGGGGCACTGACGATTACCACCCCATCAAGCTATGGCTACACCTTC. Its protein is CASSQGWGALTITTPSSYGYTF.

The V call is TRBV28, the J call TRBJ2-7; D may be TRBD1 or TRBD2 (5 bases each). The germline V gene has CDR1 MDHEN and CDR2 SYDVKM. V was pared by 2 bases and J by 7 bases, with 15 bases between. CDR3 length equals 14 residues. CDR3 in DNA: TGTGCCAGCAGTTTAACCGGGACCCCGAGGGAGCAGTACTTC. Protein product: CASSLTGTPREQYF.

The table lists this clonotype with a few counts. The chain is built from TRBV10-3 and TRBJ2-7; the match to TRBD1 covers 10 bases. The V gene's germline CDR1 is ENHRY and CDR2 SYGVKD. The CDR3 has 14 residues. The J segment lost 5 bases and the V segment lost 7 bases, leaving 8 bases of the junction unmatched. The CDR3 DNA is TGTGCCATCAACTCAGACAGGGGGCTAAACGAGCAGTACTTC. Translation: CAINSDRGLNEQYF.

In nucleotides, the CDR3 is TGCAGCGTTGCGGGACACAGAGGGGAAAAACTGTTTTTT. Encoded protein: CSVAGHRGEKLFF. The chain uses TRBV29-1 and TRBJ1-4; a possible D gene is TRBD1 (6 bases). Germline-derived CDR1 and CDR2 are SQVTM and ANQGSEA. The V end was cut by 4 bases, the J end by 8 bases, with 14 bases between. This CDR3 spans 13 amino acids. Supplemented by reference TRBV29-1 and TRBJ1-4, the full variable domain reads SAVISQKPSRDICQRGTSLTIQCQVDSQVTMMFWYRQQPGQSLTLIATANQGSEATYESGFVIDKFPISRPNLTFSTLTVSNMSPEDSSIYLCSVAGHRGEKLFFGSGTQLSVL.

This chain uses TRBV5-1 with TRBJ1-2; no clear D. Germline V gives CDR1 SGHRS, CDR2 YFSETQ. This CDR3 has 12 residues. The V and J ends lost 7 bases and 8 bases respectively, with 15 bases between them. CDR3 nucleotide sequence: TGCGCCAGCGGCCCATTCTTGGCGGGCTACACCTTC. It specifies CASGPFLAGYTF.

The rearrangement uses TRBV30 and TRBJ2-1; 8 nucleotides match TRBD2. The CDR3 is 13 residues long. J lost 6 bases, V lost 4 bases, and 5 bases had no gene match. Germline-derived CDR1 and CDR2 are GTSNPN and SVGIG (reference sequence). CDR3 sequence (DNA): TGTGCCTGGACACGTACTAGCGGCAATGAGCAGTTCTTC. Amino acid sequence: CAWTRTSGNEQFF.

In its sample, this clonotype was seen many times. CDR3 residues: CASSQGVAGGQETQYF. DNA of the CDR3: TGTGCCAGCAGCCAAGGGGTAGCGGGAGGGCAAGAGACCCAGTACTTC. The chain has TRBV3-1 and TRBJ2-5; 11 bases agree with TRBD2. The V segment lost 1 base and the J segment 2 bases; nucleotides outside the gene matches: 3. The germline CDR1 and CDR2 sequences are LGHDT and YNNKEL (reference sequence). CDR3 length: 16 residues.

This clonotype was observed a handful of times. This rearrangement joins TRBV14 to TRBJ1-1, with unresolved D. The germline V gene encodes CDR1 SGHDN and CDR2 FVKESK. CDR3 size: 14 residues. V lost 3 bases and J lost 0, with 8 bases in between. CDR3 in amino acids: CASSHLVLNTEAFF. CDR3 in DNA: TGTGCCAGCAGCCATTTAGTTTTGAACACTGAAGCTTTCTTT.

The chain couples TRBV7-2 to TRBJ2-1; TRBD1 aligns across 7 bases. With V trimmed by 3 bases and J by 3 bases, 5 bases remained unmatched. The CDR3 extends over 15 amino acids. Germline V gives CDR1 SGHTA, CDR2 FQGNSA. The CDR3 here is CASSFYGTDYNEQFF. The CDR3 nucleotides read TGTGCCAGCAGCTTCTATGGGACAGACTACAATGAGCAGTTCTTC.

The J gene is TRBJ1-1, the V gene TRBV6-2 or TRBV6-3; tentative D call: TRBD1 (5 bases). This CDR3 spans 17 amino acids. The ends were cut back, 2 bases at V and 4 bases at J, with 20 bases in the middle. The germline V gene has CDR1 MNHEY and CDR2 SVGEGT. The CDR3 DNA follows: TGTGCCAGCAGTTACGGGGACTGGGACGGTTCGGGCACTGAAGCTTTCTTT. It codes for CASSYGDWDGSGTEAFF.

The chain employs TRBV5-4 and TRBJ2-2; 11 bases fit TRBD2. The germline gives CDR1 SGHNT, CDR2 YYREEE (reference sequence). J gave up 6 bases and V 5 bases, and 3 bases lay outside the gene matches. The CDR3 extends over 14 amino acids. The CDR3 DNA reads as TGTGCCAGCAGGGGGGGACTAGCGGCCGGGGAGCTGTTTTTT. Its protein is CASRGGLAAGELFF. The full variable domain, completed using reference TRBV5-4 and TRBJ2-2, is ETGVTQSPTHLIKTRGQQVTLRCSSQSGHNTVSWYQQALGQGPQFIFQYYREEENGRGNFPPRFSGLQFPNYSSELNVNALELDDSALYLCASRGGLAAGELFFGEGSRLTVL.

A few counts support this clonotype. V usage is TRBV4-3 and J usage is TRBJ1-3; weak D call: TRBD1 (6 bases). V shed 0 bases and J shed 4 bases, with 13 bases lying between them. Germline V gene data show CDR1 as LGHNA and CDR2 as YSLEER. The CDR3 spans 16 residues. This chain's CDR3 is CASSQENRVLGNTIYF. CDR3 in DNA: TGCGCCAGCAGCCAAGAGAACAGGGTTCTGGGAAACACCATATATTTT.

In this sample, this clonotype turned up a few times. This chain connects TRBV5-1 to TRBJ2-7; maybe TRBD1 (6 bases). CDR1 is SGHRS, CDR2 YFSETQ, per germline. The ends were cut back, 4 bases at V and 4 bases at J, with 21 bases in the middle. CDR3 length: 16 residues. CDR3 sequence (DNA): TGCGCCAGCAGCATCGGTTCAGGGGAGAACGCGTACGAGCAGTACTTC. This encodes CASSIGSGENAYEQYF.

This clonotype has a handful of counts. The chain has TRBV7-8 and TRBJ1-5; 7 bases are shared with TRBD1. The CDR3 contains 16 residues. J gave up 6 bases and V 5 bases, and 13 bases lay outside the gene matches. CDR1 is SGHVS, CDR2 FQNEAQ, per germline. CDR3 region: CASSGMEGALVQPQHF. In DNA form, the CDR3 reads TGTGCCAGCAGCGGCATGGAGGGGGCATTGGTTCAGCCCCAGCATTTT.

This chain connects TRBV29-1 to TRBJ2-3; 11 nucleotides agree with TRBD2. This CDR3 contains 16 residues. Germline V gene lookup returns CDR1 SQVTM and CDR2 ANQGSEA. Trimming cost V 1 base and J 4 bases; bases outside gene matches: 7. The CDR3 sequence is CSVEGSTSGNPDTQYF. DNA for the CDR3: TGCAGCGTTGAAGGTTCGACTAGCGGGAACCCAGATACGCAGTATTTT.

This clonotype was found a few times. The CDR3 here is CASSLLTSSQETQYF. The DNA for the CDR3 is TGTGCCAGCAGCCTACTGACTAGCAGCCAAGAGACCCAGTACTTC. This sequence joins TRBV7-8 and TRBJ2-5; 7 bases are a match to TRBD2. The CDR3 runs 15 residues. CDR1 and CDR2 (germline): SGHVS, FQNEAQ. Unmatched junction bases numbered 7, after V lost 5 bases and J lost 1 base.

This clonotype was detected a few times. V gene TRBV30 combines with J gene TRBJ1-2; the D gene is possibly TRBD1 (5 bases). The germline V and J ends were trimmed by 2 bases and 6 bases, with 10 bases remaining between them. The CDR3 spans 12 residues. Germline assignment: CDR1 GTSNPN and CDR2 SVGIG (reference sequence). DNA for the CDR3: TGTGCCTGGAGTAAGACAGTCCATGGCTACACCTTC. It translates to CAWSKTVHGYTF. The full variable domain, rest sourced from reference TRBV30 and TRBJ1-2, is SQTIHQWPATLVQPVGSPLSLECTVEGTSNPNLYWYRQAAGRGLQLLFYSVGIGQISSEVPQNLSASRPQDRQFILSSKKLLLSDSGFYLCAWSKTVHGYTFGSGTRLTVV.

This clonotype has just a few counts. The rearrangement links TRBV7-9 to TRBJ2-7, with a weak D call TRBD2 (5 bases). Trimming took 4 bases from V and 5 from J, leaving 15 bases between them. Germline V gene lookup returns CDR1 SEHNR and CDR2 FQNEAQ (reference sequence). The CDR3 has 14 amino acids. The CDR3 DNA sequence: TGTGCCAGCAGCTCACTCGGACTGCGGGACGAGCAGTACTTC. This sequence encodes CASSSLGLRDEQYF. The variable domain in full, with the rest retrieved from reference TRBV7-9 and TRBJ2-7, is DTGVSQNPRHKITKRGQNVTFRCDPISEHNRLYWYRQTLGQGPEFLTYFQNEAQLEKSRLLSDRFSAERPKGSFSTLEIQRTEQGDSAMYLCASSSLGLRDEQYFGPGTRLTVT.